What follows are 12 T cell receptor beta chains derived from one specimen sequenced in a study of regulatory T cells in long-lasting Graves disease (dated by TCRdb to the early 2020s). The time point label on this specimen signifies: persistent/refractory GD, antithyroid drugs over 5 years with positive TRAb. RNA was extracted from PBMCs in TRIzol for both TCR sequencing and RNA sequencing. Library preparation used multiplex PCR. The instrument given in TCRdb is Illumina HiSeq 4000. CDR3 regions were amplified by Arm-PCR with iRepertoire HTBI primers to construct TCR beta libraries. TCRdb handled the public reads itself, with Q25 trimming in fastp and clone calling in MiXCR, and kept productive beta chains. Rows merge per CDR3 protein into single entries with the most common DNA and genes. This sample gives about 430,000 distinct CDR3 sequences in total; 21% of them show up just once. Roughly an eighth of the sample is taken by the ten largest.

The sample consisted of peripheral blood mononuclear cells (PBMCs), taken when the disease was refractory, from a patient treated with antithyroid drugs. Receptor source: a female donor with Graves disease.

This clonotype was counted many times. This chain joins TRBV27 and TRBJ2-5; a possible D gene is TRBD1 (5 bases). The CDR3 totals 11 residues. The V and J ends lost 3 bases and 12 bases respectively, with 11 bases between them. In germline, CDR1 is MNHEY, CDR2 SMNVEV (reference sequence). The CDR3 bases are TGTGCCAGCAGTTTTGGACACTCCGAGTACTTC. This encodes CASSFGHSEYF.

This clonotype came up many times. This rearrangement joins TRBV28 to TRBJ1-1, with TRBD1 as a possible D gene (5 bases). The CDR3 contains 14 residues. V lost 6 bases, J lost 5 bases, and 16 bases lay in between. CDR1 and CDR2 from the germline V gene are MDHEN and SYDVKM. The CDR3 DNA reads TGTGCCAGCAGGCCCCCGGGGCGCGAAACTGAAGCTTTCTTT. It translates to CASRPPGRETEAFF.

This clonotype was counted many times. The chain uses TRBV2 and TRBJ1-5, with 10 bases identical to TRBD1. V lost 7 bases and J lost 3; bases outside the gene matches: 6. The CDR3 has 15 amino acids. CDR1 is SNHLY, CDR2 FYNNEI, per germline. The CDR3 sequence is CASIPDRGSNQPQHF. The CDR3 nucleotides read TGTGCCAGCATTCCGGACAGGGGGTCCAATCAGCCCCAGCATTTT.

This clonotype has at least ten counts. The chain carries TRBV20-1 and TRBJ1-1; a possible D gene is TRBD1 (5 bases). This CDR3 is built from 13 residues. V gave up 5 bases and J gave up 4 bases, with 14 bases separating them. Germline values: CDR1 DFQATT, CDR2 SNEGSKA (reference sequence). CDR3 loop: CSAPRGGATEAFF. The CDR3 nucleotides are TGCAGTGCTCCCCGCGGGGGAGCCACTGAAGCTTTCTTT.

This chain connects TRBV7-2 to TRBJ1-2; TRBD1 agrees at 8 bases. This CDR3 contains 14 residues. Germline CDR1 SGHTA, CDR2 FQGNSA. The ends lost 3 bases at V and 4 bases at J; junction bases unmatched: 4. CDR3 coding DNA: TGTGCCAGCAGCTTTCCAGGGGGCCTCTATGGCTACACCTTC. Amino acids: CASSFPGGLYGYTF.

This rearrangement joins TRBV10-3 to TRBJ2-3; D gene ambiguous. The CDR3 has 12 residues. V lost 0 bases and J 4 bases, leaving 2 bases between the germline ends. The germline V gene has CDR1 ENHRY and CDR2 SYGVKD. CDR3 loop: CAISESADTQYF. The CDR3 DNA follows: TGTGCCATCAGTGAGTCCGCAGATACGCAGTATTTT.

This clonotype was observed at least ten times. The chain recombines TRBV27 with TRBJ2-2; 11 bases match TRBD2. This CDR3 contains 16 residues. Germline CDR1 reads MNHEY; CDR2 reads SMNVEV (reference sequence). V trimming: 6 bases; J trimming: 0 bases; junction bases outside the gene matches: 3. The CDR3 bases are TGTGCCAGCAGAGGACTAGCGGGCCCGAACACCGGGGAGCTGTTTTTT. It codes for CASRGLAGPNTGELFF.

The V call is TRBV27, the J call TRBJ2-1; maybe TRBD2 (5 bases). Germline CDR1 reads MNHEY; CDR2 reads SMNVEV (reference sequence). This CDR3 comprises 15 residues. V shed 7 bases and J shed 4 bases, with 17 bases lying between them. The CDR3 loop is CASTPRGSGYNEQFF. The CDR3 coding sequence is TGTGCCAGCACCCCGCGCGGGTCGGGGTACAATGAGCAGTTCTTC.

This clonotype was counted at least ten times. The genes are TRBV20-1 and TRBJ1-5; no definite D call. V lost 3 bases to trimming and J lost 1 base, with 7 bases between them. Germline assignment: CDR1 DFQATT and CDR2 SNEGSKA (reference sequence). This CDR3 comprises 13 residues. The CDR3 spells CSASTGSNQPQHF. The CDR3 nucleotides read TGCAGTGCTAGCACGGGGAGCAATCAGCCCCAGCATTTT.

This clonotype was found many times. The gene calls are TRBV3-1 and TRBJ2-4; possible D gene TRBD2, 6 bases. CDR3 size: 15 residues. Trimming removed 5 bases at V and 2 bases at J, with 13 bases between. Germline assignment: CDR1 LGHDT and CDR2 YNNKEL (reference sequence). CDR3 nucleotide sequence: TGTGCCAGCAGCACGCTCGGGAGTACCAAAAACATTCAGTACTTC. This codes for CASSTLGSTKNIQYF.

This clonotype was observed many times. CDR3 DNA: TGTGCCAGCAGTTACTCGGTACAGGAGAACCAGCCCCAGCATTTT. It is translated as CASSYSVQENQPQHF. This chain connects TRBV6-2 or TRBV6-3 to TRBJ1-5, with D perhaps matching TRBD1 (5 bases). The V end lost 0 bases, the J end lost 7 bases, and 13 bases lay between the germline ends. Germline-derived CDR1 and CDR2 are MNHEY and SVGEGT. The CDR3 totals 15 residues.

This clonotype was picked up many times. The CDR3 nucleotides are TGTGCCAGCACGTGGGGTGGAGGCTACGAGCAGTACTTC. Its protein product is CASTWGGGYEQYF. The chain uses TRBV2 and TRBJ2-7; D is possibly TRBD2 (5 bases). This CDR3 has 13 amino acids. Germline V gene sequence: CDR1 SNHLY, CDR2 FYNNEI. The V gene lost 7 bases and the J gene lost 3 bases, with 13 bases spanning the gap.